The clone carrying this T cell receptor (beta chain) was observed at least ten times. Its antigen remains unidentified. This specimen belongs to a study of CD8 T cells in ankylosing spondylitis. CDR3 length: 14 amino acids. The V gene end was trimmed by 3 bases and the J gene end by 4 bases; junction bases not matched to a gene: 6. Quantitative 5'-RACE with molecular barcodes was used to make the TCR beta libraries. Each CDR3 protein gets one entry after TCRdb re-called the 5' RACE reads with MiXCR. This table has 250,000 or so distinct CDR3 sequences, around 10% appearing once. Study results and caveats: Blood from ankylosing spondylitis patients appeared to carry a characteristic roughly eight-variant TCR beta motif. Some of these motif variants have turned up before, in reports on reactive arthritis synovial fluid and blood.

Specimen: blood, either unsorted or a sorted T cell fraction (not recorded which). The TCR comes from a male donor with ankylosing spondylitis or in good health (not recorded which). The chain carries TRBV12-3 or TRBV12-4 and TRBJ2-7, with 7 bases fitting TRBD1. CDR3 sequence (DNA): TGTGCCAGCAGTTTCGGCGCAGGGGGATACGAGCAGTACTTC. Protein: CASSFGAGGYEQYF.